The text below deals with one T cell receptor beta chain. This CDR3 is 15 amino acids long. After removal of 0 bases from V and 5 bases from J, the junction contained 6 bases not matched to a gene. CDR1 is MNHEY and CDR2 is SVGEGT in the germline V gene. The data were taken from a study of control samples from healthy donors and cancer patients. The assay was immunoSEQ multiplex PCR, and TCRdb's table has in-frame clones only and misses some. The table includes roughly 400,000 clones, 75% to 95% detected once. The chain recombines TRBV6-2 or TRBV6-3 with TRBJ2-5; 7 nucleotides line up with TRBD2. The TCR originated in a man aged 40-49 years with head and neck cancer. The sample consisted of PBMCs. This CDR3 is CASSYSRGVGETQYF. The CDR3 region has the DNA TGTGCCAGCAGTTACTCCCGGGGGGTAGGTGAGACCCAGTACTTC.